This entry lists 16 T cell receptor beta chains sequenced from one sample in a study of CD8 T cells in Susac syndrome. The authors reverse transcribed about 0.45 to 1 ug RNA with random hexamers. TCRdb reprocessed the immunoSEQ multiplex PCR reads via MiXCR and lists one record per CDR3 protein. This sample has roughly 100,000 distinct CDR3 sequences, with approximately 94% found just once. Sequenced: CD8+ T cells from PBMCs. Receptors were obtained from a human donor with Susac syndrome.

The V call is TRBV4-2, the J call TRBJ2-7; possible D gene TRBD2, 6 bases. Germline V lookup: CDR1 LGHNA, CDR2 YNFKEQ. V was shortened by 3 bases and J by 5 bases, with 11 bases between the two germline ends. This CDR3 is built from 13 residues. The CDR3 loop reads CASSHMRRDEQYF. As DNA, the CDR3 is TGTGCCAGCAGCCATATGCGGAGGGACGAGCAGTACTTC.

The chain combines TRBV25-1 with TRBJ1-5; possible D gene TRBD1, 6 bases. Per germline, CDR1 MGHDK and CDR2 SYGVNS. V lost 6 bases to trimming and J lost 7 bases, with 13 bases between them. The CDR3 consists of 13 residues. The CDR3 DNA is TGTGCCAGCAGGGGGGGCTCGGGACAGCCCCAGCATTTT. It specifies CASRGGSGQPQHF.

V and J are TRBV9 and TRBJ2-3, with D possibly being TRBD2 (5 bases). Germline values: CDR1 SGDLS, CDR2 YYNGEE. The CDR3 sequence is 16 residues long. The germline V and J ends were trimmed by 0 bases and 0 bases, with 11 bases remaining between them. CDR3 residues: CASSVGTQTSTDTQYF. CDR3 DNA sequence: TGTGCCAGCAGCGTAGGGACTCAGACTAGCACAGATACGCAGTATTTT.

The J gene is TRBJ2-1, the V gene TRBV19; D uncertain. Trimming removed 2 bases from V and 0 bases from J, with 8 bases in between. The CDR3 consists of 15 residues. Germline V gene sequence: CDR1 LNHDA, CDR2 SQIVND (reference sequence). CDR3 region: CASSISPVSYNEQFF. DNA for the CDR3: TGTGCCAGTAGTATAAGCCCGGTCTCCTACAATGAGCAGTTCTTC. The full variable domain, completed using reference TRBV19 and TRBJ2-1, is DGGITQSPKYLFRKEGQNVTLSCEQNLNHDAMYWYRQDPGQGLRLIYYSQIVNDFQKGDIAEGYSVSREKKESFPLTVTSAQKNPTAFYLCASSISPVSYNEQFFGPGTRLTVL.

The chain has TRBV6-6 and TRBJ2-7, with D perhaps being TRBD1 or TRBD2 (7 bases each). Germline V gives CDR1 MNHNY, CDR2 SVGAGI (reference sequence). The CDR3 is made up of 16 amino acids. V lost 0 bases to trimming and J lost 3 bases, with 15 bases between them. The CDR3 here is CASSYSTGEGGYEQYF. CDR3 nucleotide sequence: TGTGCCAGCAGTTACTCCACAGGGGAGGGAGGCTACGAGCAGTACTTC.

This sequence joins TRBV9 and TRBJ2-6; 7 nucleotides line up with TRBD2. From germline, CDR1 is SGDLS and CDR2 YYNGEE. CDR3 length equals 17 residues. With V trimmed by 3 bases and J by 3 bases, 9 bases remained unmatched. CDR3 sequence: CASSGREGLVGANVLTF. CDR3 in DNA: TGTGCCAGCAGCGGCAGGGAGGGTTTGGTTGGGGCCAACGTCCTGACTTTC.

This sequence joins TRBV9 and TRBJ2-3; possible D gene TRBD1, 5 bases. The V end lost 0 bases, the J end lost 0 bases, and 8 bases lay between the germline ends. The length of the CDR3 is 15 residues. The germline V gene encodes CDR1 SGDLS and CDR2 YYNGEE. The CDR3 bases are TGTGCCAGCAGCGTAGGGGGCGTAAGCACAGATACGCAGTATTTT. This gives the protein CASSVGGVSTDTQYF.

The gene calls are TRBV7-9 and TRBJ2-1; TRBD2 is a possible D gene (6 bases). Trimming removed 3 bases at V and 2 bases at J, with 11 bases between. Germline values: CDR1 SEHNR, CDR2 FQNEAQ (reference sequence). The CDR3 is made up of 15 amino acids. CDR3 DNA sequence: TGTGCCAGCAGCTTCAGGGCGGGAACCTACAATGAGCAGTTCTTC. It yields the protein CASSFRAGTYNEQFF.

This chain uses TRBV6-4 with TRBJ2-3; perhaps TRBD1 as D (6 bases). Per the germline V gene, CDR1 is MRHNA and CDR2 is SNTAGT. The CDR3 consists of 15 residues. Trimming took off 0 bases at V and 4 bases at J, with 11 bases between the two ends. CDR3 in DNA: TGTGCCAGCAGTGACTCAAGGGGGTCCGCAGATACGCAGTATTTT. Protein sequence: CASSDSRGSADTQYF.

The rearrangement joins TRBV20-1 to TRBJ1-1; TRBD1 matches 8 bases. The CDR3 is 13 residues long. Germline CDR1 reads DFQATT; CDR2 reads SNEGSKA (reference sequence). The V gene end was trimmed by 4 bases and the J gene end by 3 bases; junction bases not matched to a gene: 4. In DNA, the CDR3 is TGCAGTGCTAAGGACAGGGCTGACACTGAAGCTTTCTTT. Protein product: CSAKDRADTEAFF.

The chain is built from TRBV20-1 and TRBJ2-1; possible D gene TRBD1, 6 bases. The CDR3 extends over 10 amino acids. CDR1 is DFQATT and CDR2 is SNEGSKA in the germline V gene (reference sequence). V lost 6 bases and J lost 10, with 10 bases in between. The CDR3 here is CSAEDREQFF. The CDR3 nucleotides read TGCAGTGCAGAGGACAGAGAGCAGTTCTTC.

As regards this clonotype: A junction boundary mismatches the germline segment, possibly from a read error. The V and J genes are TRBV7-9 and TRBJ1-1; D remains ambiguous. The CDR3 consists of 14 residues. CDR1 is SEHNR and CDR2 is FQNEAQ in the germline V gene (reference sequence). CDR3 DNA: TGTGCCAGCACCCCGGTGGGAGGGAACGCTGAAGCTTTCTTT. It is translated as CASTPVGGNAEAFF.

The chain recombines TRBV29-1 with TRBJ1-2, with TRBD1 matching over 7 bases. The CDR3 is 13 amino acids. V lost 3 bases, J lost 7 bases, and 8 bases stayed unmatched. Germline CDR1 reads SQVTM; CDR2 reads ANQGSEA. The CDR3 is CSVDTGQVSGYTF. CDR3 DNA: TGCAGCGTTGATACCGGACAGGTCTCTGGCTACACCTTC.

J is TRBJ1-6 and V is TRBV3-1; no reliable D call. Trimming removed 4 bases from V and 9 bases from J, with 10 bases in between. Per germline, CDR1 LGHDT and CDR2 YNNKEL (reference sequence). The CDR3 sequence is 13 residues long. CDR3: CASSPGSGSPLHF. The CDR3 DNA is TGTGCCAGCAGCCCGGGGTCCGGTTCACCCCTCCACTTT.

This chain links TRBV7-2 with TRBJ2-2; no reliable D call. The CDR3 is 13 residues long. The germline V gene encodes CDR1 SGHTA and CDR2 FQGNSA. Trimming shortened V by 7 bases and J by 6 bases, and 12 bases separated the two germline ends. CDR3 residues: CASTVRSAGELFF. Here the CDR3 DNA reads TGTGCCAGCACCGTTCGGAGTGCCGGGGAGCTGTTTTTT.

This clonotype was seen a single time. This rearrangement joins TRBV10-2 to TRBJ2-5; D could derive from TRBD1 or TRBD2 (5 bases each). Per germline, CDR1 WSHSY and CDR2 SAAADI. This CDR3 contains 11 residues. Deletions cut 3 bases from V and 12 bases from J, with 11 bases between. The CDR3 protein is CASSEGDSEYF. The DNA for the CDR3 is TGCGCCAGCAGTGAAGGGGATAGCGAGTACTTC.